This TCR beta chain is drawn from a study of blood T cell repertoires in COVID-19. Whole-study context: The samples span acute and convalescent COVID-19 from the United States, Italy and Spain. PBMCs, B-cell-depleted T cells, or T cells were the source of the cDNA or gDNA that made up the material.

Methods used by the authors: Amplified reference gene primers provided the basis for estimating nucleated cell counts. Here immunoSEQ multiplex PCR was the method, and the copy in TCRdb shows in-frame clones only, minus some. From that table come the V and J calls and clone size; the DNA was used to work out D and trimming. In the table there are tens of thousands of clones, about 91% of which are singletons. The V and J ends lost 5 bases and 5 bases respectively, with 10 bases between them. CDR1 and CDR2 from the germline V gene are SNHLY and FYNNEI. CDR3 size: 13 residues. The source of this sequence is a human donor with acute or convalescent COVID-19. The donor label of this sample is uncertain. Specimen: peripheral blood. The rearrangement joins TRBV2 to TRBJ2-4; TRBD1 might be the D (6 bases). The CDR3, as DNA: TGTGCCAGCAGTAGGGACACGCAAAACATTCAGTACTTC. Amino acids: CASSRDTQNIQYF. The full variable domain, with the rest looked up from reference TRBV2 and TRBJ2-4, is EPEVTQTPSHQVTQMGQEVILRCVPISNHLYFYWYRQILGQKVEFLVSFYNNEISEKSEIFDDQFSVERPDGSNFTLKIRSTKLEDSAMYFCASSRDTQNIQYFGAGTRLSVL.